Presented here are 30 T cell receptor beta chains from one specimen sequenced in a study of cytomegalovirus exposure and HLA in healthy donors. Produced via immunoSEQ multiplex PCR; TCRdb's table is partial and in-frame only. The repertoire has approximately 65,000 clones, around 92% of them found once; the top ten carry roughly 5.2%. Sequencing was carried out using PBMCs. All receptors come from a man aged 18 to 35 in good health and CMV-seropositive.

The chain combines TRBV19 with TRBJ2-5; D is perhaps TRBD2 (5 bases). Germline V gene sequence: CDR1 LNHDA, CDR2 SQIVND (reference sequence). The germline V and J ends were trimmed by 6 bases and 3 bases, with 14 bases remaining between them. The CDR3 loop spans 14 amino acids. The CDR3 sequence: CASRKGIGKETQYF. The CDR3, as DNA: TGTGCCAGTAGGAAGGGCATCGGGAAAGAGACCCAGTACTTC.

Comment on this clone: One junction end disagrees with the germline gene, perhaps due to a read error. This chain links TRBV15 with TRBJ2-2; tentative D call: TRBD1 (5 bases). This CDR3 spans 15 amino acids. Per the germline V gene, CDR1 is LNHNV and CDR2 is YYDKDF (reference sequence). The CDR3 DNA reads TGTGCCATCAGCTGGGGCTCAATTAACACCGGGGAGCTGTTTTTT. It encodes CAISWGSINTGELFF.

The chain combines TRBV6-6 with TRBJ2-7, with D perhaps TRBD2 (7 bases). The CDR3 consists of 15 residues. V lost 6 bases and J lost 5, with 20 bases in between. Germline CDR1 and CDR2: MNHNY and SVGAGI (reference sequence). In DNA form, the CDR3 reads TGTGCCAGCAGGACCCGAGGGGGGGGAAGCAACGAGCAGTACTTC. Amino acid sequence: CASRTRGGGSNEQYF.

This rearrangement joins TRBV11-2 to TRBJ2-7; 10 bases are a match to TRBD2. Trimming removed 2 bases from V and 3 bases from J; junction bases left unmatched: 4. The CDR3 extends over 15 amino acids. The V gene's germline CDR1 is SGHAT and CDR2 FQNNGV. The CDR3 sequence is CASSLSPSGSYEQYF. CDR3 nucleotide sequence: TGTGCCAGCAGCTTATCTCCTAGCGGGAGCTACGAGCAGTACTTC.

This clone was picked up one time. The rearrangement uses TRBV11-2 and TRBJ2-5; 8 nucleotides agree with TRBD2. CDR3 length: 17 residues. The germline V gene encodes CDR1 SGHAT and CDR2 FQNNGV. Unmatched junction bases numbered 15, after V lost 5 bases and J lost 4 bases. CDR3 nucleotides: TGTGCCAGCAGCCCCGGGGTAGCGGGATCCCGCGGAGAGACCCAGTACTTC. As protein: CASSPGVAGSRGETQYF.

This sequence joins TRBV5-1 and TRBJ2-6, with a tentative D call TRBD2 (6 bases). Germline V lookup: CDR1 SGHRS, CDR2 YFSETQ. The CDR3 contains 16 residues. With 5 bases removed from V and 3 bases from J, the gap between germline ends came to 15 bases. The CDR3 here is CASRPPRGSGANVLTF. DNA of the CDR3: TGCGCCAGCAGACCCCCGCGGGGTAGTGGGGCCAACGTCCTGACTTTC.

V is TRBV28 and J is TRBJ2-7, with 10 bases matching TRBD1. CDR3 length: 15 amino acids. Germline CDR1 MDHEN, CDR2 SYDVKM. J was trimmed by 2 bases and V by 5 bases; bases with no gene match: 6. CDR3 DNA: TGTGCCAGCAGTCCAAGGACAGGGGGTCCCTACGAGCAGTACTTC. Protein sequence: CASSPRTGGPYEQYF.

This chain links TRBV27 with TRBJ2-1; tentative D call: TRBD2 (6 bases). Germline lookup yields CDR1 MNHEY and CDR2 SMNVEV (reference sequence). This CDR3 comprises 15 residues. Trimming shortened V by 5 bases and J by 0 bases, and 11 bases separated the two germline ends. The chain's CDR3 is CASSLSGSSYNEQFF. The CDR3 nucleotides read TGTGCCAGCAGTCTTAGCGGAAGCTCCTACAATGAGCAGTTCTTC.

The rearrangement joins TRBV4-2 to TRBJ2-1, with 9 bases aligning to TRBD2. This CDR3 spans 19 amino acids. With V trimmed by 7 bases and J by 5 bases, 21 bases remained unmatched. Per germline, CDR1 LGHNA and CDR2 YNFKEQ. Written as DNA, the CDR3 is TGTGCCAGCACCCCCGGAATCCAGGCGGGAGGGGTTCTGCACAATGAGCAGTTCTTC. It translates to CASTPGIQAGGVLHNEQFF.

V gene TRBV28 combines with J gene TRBJ1-1; 9 bases align to TRBD1. This CDR3 region has 15 residues. CDR1 and CDR2 (germline): MDHEN, SYDVKM. Unmatched junction bases numbered 10, after V lost 6 bases and J lost 5 bases. The DNA for the CDR3 is TGTGCCAGCAGCTTAAACAGGGGGCGTTGGACTGAAGCTTTCTTT. Translated: CASSLNRGRWTEAFF.

This chain joins TRBV28 and TRBJ1-1; perhaps TRBD1 as D (5 bases). Trimming took off 1 base at V and 3 bases at J, with 9 bases between the two ends. The CDR3 covers 14 residues. CDR1 MDHEN and CDR2 SYDVKM come from the germline V gene. The chain's CDR3 is CASSLSTADTEAFF. CDR3 coding DNA: TGTGCCAGCAGTTTATCGACAGCCGACACTGAAGCTTTCTTT.

This clone has a handful of counts. The rearrangement links TRBV7-8 to TRBJ1-5; D is uncertain. The germline V gene has CDR1 SGHVS and CDR2 FQNEAQ. The V end was cut by 4 bases, the J end by 10 bases, with 8 bases between. There are 11 residues in the CDR3. The CDR3 nucleotides read TGTGCCAGCAGCTCCGGGTATCCCCAGCATTTT. It codes for CASSSGYPQHF.

V usage is TRBV7-3 and J usage is TRBJ2-2; possibly TRBD1 for D (5 bases). This CDR3 has 14 residues. The V and J ends lost 0 bases and 3 bases respectively, with 5 bases between them. Per germline, CDR1 SGHTA and CDR2 FQGTGA. The DNA of the CDR3 is TGTGCCAGCAGCTTAACCAGGGACACCGGGGAGCTGTTTTTT. Translated, it gives CASSLTRDTGELFF.

The chain carries TRBV6-5 and TRBJ2-7, with TRBD1 as a possible D gene (5 bases). V lost 4 bases and J lost 6, with 13 bases in between. The CDR3 runs to 13 residues. Germline V gives CDR1 MNHEY, CDR2 SVGAGI. The CDR3 DNA reads TGTGCCAGCAGTTCTATTCAGGGCACCGAGCAGTACTTC. It codes for CASSSIQGTEQYF.

With respect to this clone: This CDR3 is also generated by other DNA sequences in the sample. This chain connects TRBV6-1 to TRBJ2-1; D is ambiguous. The CDR3 has 11 amino acids. V shed 0 bases and J shed 11 bases, with 5 bases lying between them. Germline lookup yields CDR1 MNHNS and CDR2 SASEGT. CDR3 amino acids: CASSEAAQQFF. CDR3 sequence (DNA): TGTGCCAGCAGTGAAGCGGCACAGCAGTTCTTC.

V is TRBV9 and J is TRBJ2-5; TRBD1 aligns across 8 bases. The CDR3 length is 13 residues. The V segment lost 3 bases and the J segment 5 bases; nucleotides outside the gene matches: 3. The V gene's germline CDR1 is SGDLS and CDR2 YYNGEE. This CDR3 is CASSARGPETQYF. The CDR3, as DNA: TGTGCCAGCAGCGCCAGGGGGCCGGAGACCCAGTACTTC.

The chain links TRBV28 to TRBJ2-7; D remains unclear. Germline CDR1 MDHEN, CDR2 SYDVKM. The CDR3 has 14 residues. V gave up 5 bases and J gave up 3 bases, with 14 bases separating them. The CDR3 reads CASSLTYLSYEQYF. The CDR3 region has the DNA TGTGCCAGCAGTCTGACTTACTTAAGCTACGAGCAGTACTTC.

J is TRBJ2-2 and V is TRBV14; 14 bases map to TRBD2. The CDR3 contains 15 residues. V lost 5 bases to trimming and J lost 6 bases; unmatched junction nucleotides: 2. Germline V gives CDR1 SGHDN, CDR2 FVKESK. CDR3 coding DNA: TGTGCCAGCAGCTGGGGACTAGCGGGAGCCGGGGAGCTGTTTTTT. Its protein is CASSWGLAGAGELFF.

In nucleotides, the CDR3 is TGTGCCAGCAGCCAAGAGTGGCGGGAAGTACCCAATGAGCAGTTCTTC. Protein sequence: CASSQEWREVPNEQFF. The chain joins TRBV14 to TRBJ2-1, with D possibly TRBD2 on 6 matching bases. The CDR3 runs to 16 residues. Trimming pared 0 bases from V and 6 bases from J, leaving 15 bases between. The V gene's germline CDR1 is SGHDN and CDR2 FVKESK.

This chain joins TRBV30 and TRBJ2-7, with unresolved D. This CDR3 contains 13 residues. V gave up 0 bases and J gave up 3 bases, with 9 bases separating them. Germline lookup yields CDR1 GTSNPN and CDR2 SVGIG (reference sequence). This CDR3 is CAWSVSSSYEQYF. DNA for the CDR3: TGTGCCTGGAGTGTCAGTTCCAGCTACGAGCAGTACTTC.

The gene calls are TRBV10-3 and TRBJ2-1; possible D gene TRBD1, 6 bases. The V gene lost 3 bases and the J gene lost 1 base, with 10 bases spanning the gap. CDR1 and CDR2 from the germline V gene are ENHRY and SYGVKD. This CDR3 has 15 amino acids. The CDR3: CAISERQGSYNEQFF. The CDR3 DNA reads as TGTGCCATCAGTGAAAGGCAGGGGTCCTACAATGAGCAGTTCTTC.

This clone has at least ten counts. The V gene is TRBV10-3, the J gene TRBJ2-1, with 12 bases matching TRBD2. CDR1 ENHRY and CDR2 SYGVKD come from the germline V gene. CDR3 length equals 17 residues. V lost 4 bases to trimming and J lost 7 bases; unmatched junction nucleotides: 11. The CDR3 is CAISASGRATGGNEQFF. CDR3 in DNA: TGTGCCATCAGTGCTAGCGGGAGGGCCACGGGGGGGAATGAGCAGTTCTTC.

The V gene is TRBV27, the J gene TRBJ1-4; 8 nucleotides line up with TRBD1. Germline CDR1 is MNHEY and CDR2 is SMNVEV (reference sequence). J lost 8 bases, V lost 5 bases, and 10 bases had no gene match. The CDR3 sequence is 15 residues long. The CDR3 DNA is TGTGCCAGCAGTCCATGGGACAGGTCACAAGAAAAACTGTTTTTT. Its translation is CASSPWDRSQEKLFF.

The rearrangement links TRBV14 to TRBJ1-4; D unresolved. Trimming cost V 2 bases and J 8 bases, with 6 bases left between them. The CDR3 is 12 amino acids. In germline, CDR1 is SGHDN, CDR2 FVKESK. CDR3 DNA: TGTGCCAGCAGCCAAACTCGGGAAAAACTGTTTTTT. Its translation: CASSQTREKLFF.

This chain uses TRBV5-4 with TRBJ2-3; D perhaps matches TRBD2 (5 bases). The CDR3 loop spans 17 amino acids. Trimming left V 2 bases short and J 5 bases short, with 21 bases between. Germline V gene lookup returns CDR1 SGHNT and CDR2 YYREEE (reference sequence). The CDR3 loop is CASSFRGLDTRGDTQYF. For the CDR3, the DNA is TGTGCCAGCAGCTTTCGGGGTCTCGACACCCGGGGAGATACGCAGTATTTT.

This chain joins TRBV11-3 and TRBJ2-1; 10 bases agree with TRBD1. J was trimmed by 7 bases and V by 0 bases; bases with no gene match: 6. This CDR3 has 16 amino acids. Germline values: CDR1 SGHNT, CDR2 YENEEA. Written as DNA, the CDR3 is TGTGCCAGCAGCTTAGACGGGACAGGGGCAAGGAATGAGCAGTTCTTC. Translation gives CASSLDGTGARNEQFF. Based on the CDR3 plus reference TRBV11-3 and TRBJ2-1, the full variable domain is EAGVVQSPRYKIIEKKQPVAFWCNPISGHNTLYWYLQNLGQGPELLIRYENEEAVDDSQLPKDRFSAERLKGVDSTLKIQPAELGDSAVYLCASSLDGTGARNEQFFGPGTRLTVL.

J is TRBJ1-5 and V is TRBV2, with D unresolved. Germline lookup yields CDR1 SNHLY and CDR2 FYNNEI. The CDR3 sequence is 14 residues long. V was clipped by 4 bases and J by 7 bases, with 14 bases between them. CDR3 sequence reads: CASSGLTHPQPQHF. The CDR3 DNA sequence: TGTGCCAGCAGTGGCCTAACGCATCCACAGCCCCAGCATTTT.

The rearrangement links TRBV6-5 to TRBJ2-1; 7 nucleotides agree with TRBD1. The V segment lost 5 bases and the J segment 0 bases; nucleotides outside the gene matches: 4. CDR3 size: 15 residues. Looked up from germline, CDR1 is MNHEY and CDR2 is SVGAGI. Written as DNA, the CDR3 is TGTGCCAGCAGTCCTGACAGGGACTCCTACAATGAGCAGTTCTTC. Its translation is CASSPDRDSYNEQFF.

The chain is built from TRBV6-1 and TRBJ2-3; D gene uncertain. V gave up 1 base and J gave up 2 bases, with 10 bases separating them. The CDR3 is 15 residues long. The germline gives CDR1 MNHNS, CDR2 SASEGT. CDR3 residues: CASSEVFGFTDTQYF. The CDR3 nucleotides are TGTGCCAGCAGTGAAGTGTTTGGCTTCACAGATACGCAGTATTTT.

The chain is built from TRBV14 and TRBJ1-1; 7 bases are a match to TRBD1. Losses at the gene ends were 2 bases for V and 1 base for J; bases not matched to a gene: 10. There are 17 residues in the CDR3. CDR1 and CDR2 (germline): SGHDN, FVKESK. CDR3: CASSQFQGGIWNTEAFF. CDR3 in DNA: TGTGCCAGCAGCCAATTTCAGGGGGGCATTTGGAACACTGAAGCTTTCTTT.